This T cell receptor (beta chain) was sequenced in a study of breast tumors, draining lymph nodes, adjacent tissues. TCRdb used MiXCR to reprocess the multiplex PCR reads, holding one entry per CDR3 protein. The table has about 100,000 distinct CDR3 sequences, 21% seen once. Study-wide findings and caveats: Findings are consistent with lymph node origin and intratumoral expansion of most tumor T cells. Tumor and nontumor repertoires were significantly more similar in luminal-like than in basal-like breast cancer. Compared with lymph nodes, tumors were less diverse; compared with nontumor tissue, more.

Axillary draining lymph nodes of breast cancer patients supplied the node samples. From germline, CDR1 is SGHRS and CDR2 YFSETQ. There are 14 residues in the CDR3. Trimming removed 6 bases from V and 4 bases from J, with 16 bases in between. This clonotype was detected ten times or more. Antigen unknown. Sequences were obtained from axillary lymph node tissue. This TCR came from a female donor with breast cancer. Some clones in this sample may be carry-over from other donors' samples. The rearrangement links TRBV5-1 to TRBJ2-5; perhaps TRBD1 as D (7 bases). CDR3 region: CASTPGGMAETQYF. The CDR3 DNA is TGCGCCAGCACCCCAGGGGGGATGGCAGAGACCCAGTACTTC.